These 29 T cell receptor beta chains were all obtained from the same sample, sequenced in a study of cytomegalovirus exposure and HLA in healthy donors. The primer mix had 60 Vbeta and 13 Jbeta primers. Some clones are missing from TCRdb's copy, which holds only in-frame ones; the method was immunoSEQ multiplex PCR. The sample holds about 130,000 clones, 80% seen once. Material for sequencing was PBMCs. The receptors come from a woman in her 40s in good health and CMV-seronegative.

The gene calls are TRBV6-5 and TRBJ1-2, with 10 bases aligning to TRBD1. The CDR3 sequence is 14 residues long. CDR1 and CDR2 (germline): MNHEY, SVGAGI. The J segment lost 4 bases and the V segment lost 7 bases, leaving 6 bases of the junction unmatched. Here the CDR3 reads CASTGDRGGYGYTF. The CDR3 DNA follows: TGTGCCAGCACCGGGGACAGGGGTGGCTATGGCTACACCTTC.

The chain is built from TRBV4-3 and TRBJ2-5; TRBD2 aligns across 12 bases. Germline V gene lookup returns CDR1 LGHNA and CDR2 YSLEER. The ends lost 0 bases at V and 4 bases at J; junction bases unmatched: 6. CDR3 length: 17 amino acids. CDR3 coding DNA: TGCGCCAGCAGCCAAGATCTAGCGGGGGGGGTCCGAGAGACCCAGTACTTC. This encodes CASSQDLAGGVRETQYF.

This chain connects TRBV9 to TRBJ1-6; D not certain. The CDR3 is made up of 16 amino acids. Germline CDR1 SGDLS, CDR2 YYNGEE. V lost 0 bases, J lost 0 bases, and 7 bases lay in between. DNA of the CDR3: TGTGCCAGCAGCGTAGGGGCCAGCTCCTATAATTCACCCCTCCACTTT. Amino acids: CASSVGASSYNSPLHF.

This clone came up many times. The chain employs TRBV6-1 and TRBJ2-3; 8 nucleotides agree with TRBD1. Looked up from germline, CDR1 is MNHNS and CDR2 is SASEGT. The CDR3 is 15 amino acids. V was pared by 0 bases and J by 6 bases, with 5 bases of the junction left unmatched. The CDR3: CASSEALGQGDTQYF. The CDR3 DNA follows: TGTGCCAGCAGTGAAGCCCTAGGACAGGGCGATACGCAGTATTTT.

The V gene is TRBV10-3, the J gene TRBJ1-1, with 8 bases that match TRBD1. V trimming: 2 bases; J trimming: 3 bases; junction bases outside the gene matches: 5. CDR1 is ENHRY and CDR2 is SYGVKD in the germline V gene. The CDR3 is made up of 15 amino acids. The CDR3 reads CAISERDRTYTEAFF. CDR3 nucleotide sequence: TGTGCCATCAGTGAGAGGGACAGGACATACACTGAAGCTTTCTTT.

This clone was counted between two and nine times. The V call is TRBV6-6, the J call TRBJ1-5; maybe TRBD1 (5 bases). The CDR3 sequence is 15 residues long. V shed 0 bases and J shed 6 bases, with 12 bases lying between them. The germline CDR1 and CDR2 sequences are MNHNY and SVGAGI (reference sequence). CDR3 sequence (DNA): TGTGCCAGCAGTTACTCTCGTCCGGGGGTTCAGCCCCAGCATTTT. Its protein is CASSYSRPGVQPQHF.

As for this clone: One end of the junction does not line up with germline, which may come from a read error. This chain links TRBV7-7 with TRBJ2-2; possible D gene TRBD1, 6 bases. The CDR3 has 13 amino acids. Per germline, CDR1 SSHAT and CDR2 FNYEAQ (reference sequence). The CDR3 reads CASSQGTTGELFF. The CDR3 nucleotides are TGTGCTAGCAGCCAGGGGACCACCGGGGAGCTGTTTTTT.

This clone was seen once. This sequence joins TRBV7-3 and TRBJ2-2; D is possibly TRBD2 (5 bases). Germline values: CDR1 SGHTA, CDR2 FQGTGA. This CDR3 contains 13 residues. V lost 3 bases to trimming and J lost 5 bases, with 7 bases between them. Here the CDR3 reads CASSFGGTGELFF. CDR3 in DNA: TGTGCCAGCAGCTTTGGCGGGACCGGGGAGCTGTTTTTT.

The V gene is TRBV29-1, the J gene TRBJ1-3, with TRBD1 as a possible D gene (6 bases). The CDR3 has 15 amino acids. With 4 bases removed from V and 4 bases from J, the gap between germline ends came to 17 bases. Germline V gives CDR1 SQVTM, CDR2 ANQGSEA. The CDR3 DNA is TGCAGCGTTGTCGCGTACAGGGAATCCGGAAACACCATATATTTT. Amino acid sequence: CSVVAYRESGNTIYF.

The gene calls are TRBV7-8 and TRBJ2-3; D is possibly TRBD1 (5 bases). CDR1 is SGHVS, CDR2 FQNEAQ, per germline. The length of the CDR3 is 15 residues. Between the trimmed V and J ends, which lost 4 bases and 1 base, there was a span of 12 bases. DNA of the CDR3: TGTGCCAGCAGCTCCGGGTGGGGCGGCACAGATACGCAGTATTTT. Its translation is CASSSGWGGTDTQYF.

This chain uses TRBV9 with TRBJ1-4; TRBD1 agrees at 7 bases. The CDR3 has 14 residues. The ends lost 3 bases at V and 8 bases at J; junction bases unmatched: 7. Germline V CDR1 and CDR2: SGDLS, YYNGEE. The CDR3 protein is CASSETGSVEKLFF. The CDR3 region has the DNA TGTGCCAGCAGCGAGACAGGGTCGGTCGAAAAACTGTTTTTT.

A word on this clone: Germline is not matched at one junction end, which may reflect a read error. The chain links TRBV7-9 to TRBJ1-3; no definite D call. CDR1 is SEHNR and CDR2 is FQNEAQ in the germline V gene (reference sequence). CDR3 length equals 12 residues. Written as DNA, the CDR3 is TGTTCCAGCAGCCCCTTCGGAAACACCATATATTTT. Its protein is CSSSPFGNTIYF.

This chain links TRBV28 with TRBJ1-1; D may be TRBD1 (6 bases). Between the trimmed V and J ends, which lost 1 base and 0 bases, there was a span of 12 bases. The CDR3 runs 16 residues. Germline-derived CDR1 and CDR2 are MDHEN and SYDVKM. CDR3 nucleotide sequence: TGTGCCAGCAGTTTATCCCCACACAGGGTGAACACTGAAGCTTTCTTT. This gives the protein CASSLSPHRVNTEAFF. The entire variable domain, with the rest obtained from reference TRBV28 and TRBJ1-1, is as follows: DVKVTQSSRYLVKRTGEKVFLECVQDMDHENMFWYRQDPGLGLRLIYFSYDVKMKEKGDIPEGYSVSREKKERFSLILESASTNQTSMYLCASSLSPHRVNTEAFFGQGTRLTVV.

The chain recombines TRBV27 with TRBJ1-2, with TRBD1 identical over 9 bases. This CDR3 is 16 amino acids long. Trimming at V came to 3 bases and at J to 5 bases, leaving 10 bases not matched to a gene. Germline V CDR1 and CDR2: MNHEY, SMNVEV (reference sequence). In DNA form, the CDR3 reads TGTGCCAGCAGTTTGACCCCCACAGGGGGCGGATATGGCTACACCTTC. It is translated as CASSLTPTGGGYGYTF.

CDR3 in DNA: TGTGCCAGCAGCGGAACCCCAGGGACAGGGAAGCCCTACGAGCAGTACTTC. This gives the protein CASSGTPGTGKPYEQYF. The gene calls are TRBV28 and TRBJ2-7; 9 positions match TRBD1. With 6 bases clipped from V and 2 bases from J, the junction kept 14 bases outside the gene matches. The CDR3 loop spans 17 amino acids. Germline assignment: CDR1 MDHEN and CDR2 SYDVKM.

The CDR3 DNA reads TGTGCCAGCAGCTCTAGCCGACTGGGGAGTTTCCGGGCCTACTATGGCTACACCTTC. Its translation: CASSSSRLGSFRAYYGYTF. The chain recombines TRBV7-9 with TRBJ1-2; D is ambiguous. Germline CDR1 SEHNR, CDR2 FQNEAQ (reference sequence). The CDR3 totals 19 residues. Between the trimmed V and J ends, which lost 4 bases and 3 bases, there was a span of 27 bases.

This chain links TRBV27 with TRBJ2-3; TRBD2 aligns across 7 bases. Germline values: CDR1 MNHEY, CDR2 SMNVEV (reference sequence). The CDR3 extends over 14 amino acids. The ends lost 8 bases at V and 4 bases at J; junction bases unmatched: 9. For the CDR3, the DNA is TGTGCCAGCCGCCGACTAGCCCCCCCAGATACGCAGTATTTT. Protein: CASRRLAPPDTQYF.

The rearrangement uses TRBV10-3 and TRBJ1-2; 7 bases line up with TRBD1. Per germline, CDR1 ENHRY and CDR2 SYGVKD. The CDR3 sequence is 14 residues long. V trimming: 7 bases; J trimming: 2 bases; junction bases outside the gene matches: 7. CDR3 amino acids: CAIKGARENYGYTF. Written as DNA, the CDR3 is TGTGCCATCAAGGGGGCCAGAGAGAACTATGGCTACACCTTC.

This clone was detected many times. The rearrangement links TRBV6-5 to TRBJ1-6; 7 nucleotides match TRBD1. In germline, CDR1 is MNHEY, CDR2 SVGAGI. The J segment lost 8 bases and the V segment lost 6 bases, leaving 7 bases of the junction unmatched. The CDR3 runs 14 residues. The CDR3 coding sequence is TGTGCCAGCAGCTCAAGGGGGCCGGATTCACCCCTCCACTTT. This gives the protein CASSSRGPDSPLHF.

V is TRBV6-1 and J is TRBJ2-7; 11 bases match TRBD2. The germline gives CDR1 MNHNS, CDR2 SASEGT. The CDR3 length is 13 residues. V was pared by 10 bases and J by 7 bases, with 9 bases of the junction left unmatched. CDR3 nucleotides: TGTGCCACCATACTAGCGGGAGATAGAGAGCAGTACTTC. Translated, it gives CATILAGDREQYF.

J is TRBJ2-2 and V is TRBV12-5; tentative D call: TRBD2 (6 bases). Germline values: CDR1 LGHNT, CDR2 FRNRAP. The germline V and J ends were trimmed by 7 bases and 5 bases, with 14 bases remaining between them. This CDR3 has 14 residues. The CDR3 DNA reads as TGTGCTAGTGCCGGGGGTAGCGGAACCGGGGAGCTGTTTTTT. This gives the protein CASAGGSGTGELFF.

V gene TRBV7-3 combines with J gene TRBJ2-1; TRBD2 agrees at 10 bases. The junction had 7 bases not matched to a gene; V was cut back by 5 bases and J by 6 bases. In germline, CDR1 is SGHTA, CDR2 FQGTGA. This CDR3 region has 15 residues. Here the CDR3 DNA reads TGTGCCAGCAGCGAAAGCCTAGCGGGGGTCAATGAGCAGTTCTTC. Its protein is CASSESLAGVNEQFF.

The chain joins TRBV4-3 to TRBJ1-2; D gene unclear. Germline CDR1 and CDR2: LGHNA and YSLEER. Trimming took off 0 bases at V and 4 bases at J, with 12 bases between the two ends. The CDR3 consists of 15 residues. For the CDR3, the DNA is TGCGCCAGCAGCCAAGATCCAGGTCGGCCCTATGGCTACACCTTC. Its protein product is CASSQDPGRPYGYTF.

The CDR3: CASSHRTGNYEQYF. The CDR3 region has the DNA TGTGCCAGCAGCCATCGGACAGGGAATTACGAGCAGTACTTC. V and J are TRBV13 and TRBJ2-7; 8 nucleotides line up with TRBD1. Germline assignment: CDR1 PRHDT and CDR2 FYEKMQ (reference sequence). V was pared by 5 bases and J by 4 bases, with 7 bases of the junction left unmatched. There are 14 residues in the CDR3.

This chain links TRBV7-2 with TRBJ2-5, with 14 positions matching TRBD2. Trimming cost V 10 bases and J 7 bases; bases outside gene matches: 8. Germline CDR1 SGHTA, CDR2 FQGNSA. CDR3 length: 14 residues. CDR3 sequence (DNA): TGTGCCACCGAGACTAGCGGGGGGGCTGGGACCCAGTACTTC. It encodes CATETSGGAGTQYF.

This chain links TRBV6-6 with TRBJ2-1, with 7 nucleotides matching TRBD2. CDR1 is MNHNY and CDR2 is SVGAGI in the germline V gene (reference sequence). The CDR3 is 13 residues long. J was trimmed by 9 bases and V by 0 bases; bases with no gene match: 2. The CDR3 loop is CASSYSREGEQFF. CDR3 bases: TGTGCCAGCAGTTACTCGAGGGAGGGTGAGCAGTTCTTC.

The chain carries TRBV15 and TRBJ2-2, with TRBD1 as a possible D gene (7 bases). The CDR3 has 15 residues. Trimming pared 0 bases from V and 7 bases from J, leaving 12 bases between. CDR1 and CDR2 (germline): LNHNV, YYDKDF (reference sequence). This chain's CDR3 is CATSRDNRGGGELFF. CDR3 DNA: TGTGCCACCAGCAGAGACAACAGGGGAGGCGGGGAGCTGTTTTTT. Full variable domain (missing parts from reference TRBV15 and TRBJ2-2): DAMVIQNPRYQVTQFGKPVTLSCSQTLNHNVMYWYQQKSSQAPKLLFHYYDKDFNNEADTPDNFQSRRPNTSFCFLDIRSPGLGDTAMYLCATSRDNRGGGELFFGEGSRLTVL.

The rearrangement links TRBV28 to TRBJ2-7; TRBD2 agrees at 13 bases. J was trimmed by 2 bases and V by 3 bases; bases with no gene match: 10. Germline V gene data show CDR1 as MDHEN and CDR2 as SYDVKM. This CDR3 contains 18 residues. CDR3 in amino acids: CASSFPKTSGRFAYEQYF. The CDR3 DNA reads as TGTGCCAGCAGTTTCCCAAAGACTAGCGGGAGGTTCGCCTACGAGCAGTACTTC.

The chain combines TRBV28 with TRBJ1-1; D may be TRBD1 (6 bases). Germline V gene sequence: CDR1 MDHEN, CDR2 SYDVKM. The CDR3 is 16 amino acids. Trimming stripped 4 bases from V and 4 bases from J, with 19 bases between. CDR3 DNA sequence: TGTGCCAGCAGTTCGGGGCGACAGGCCGGGACCACTGAAGCTTTCTTT. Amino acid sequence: CASSSGRQAGTTEAFF.